These 22 T cell receptor beta chains were all obtained from the same sample, sequenced in a study of T cell repertoires and leukemia-associated antigens. No antigen has been assigned to these receptors. TCRdb used MiXCR to reprocess the 5' RACE reads, holding one entry per CDR3 protein. The sample records over 9,000 distinct CDR3 sequences, 42% being singletons. Input material: CD3+ T cells sorted from blood and cultured. The receptors were gathered from a female donor in good health.

V and J are TRBV9 and TRBJ1-1; a weak D match, TRBD1 (5 bases). V lost 10 bases to trimming and J lost 2 bases, with 15 bases between them. The CDR3 is 13 amino acids. Germline V lookup: CDR1 SGDLS, CDR2 YYNGEE. In DNA, the CDR3 is TGTGCCGGGGGGAAAGGCGACAACACTGAAGCTTTCTTT. It codes for CAGGKGDNTEAFF.

The chain links TRBV4-2 to TRBJ2-5; 9 bases are shared with TRBD2. CDR1 is LGHNA and CDR2 is YNFKEQ in the germline V gene. The junction had 7 bases not matched to a gene; V was cut back by 3 bases and J by 2 bases. There are 16 residues in the CDR3. The CDR3 spells CASSQAGGRGQETQYF. DNA of the CDR3: TGTGCCAGCAGCCAGGCGGGAGGGCGGGGACAAGAGACCCAGTACTTC.

The chain uses TRBV6-1 and TRBJ1-3; D is ambiguous. Germline CDR1 reads MNHNS; CDR2 reads SASEGT. The CDR3 covers 17 residues. V lost 5 bases and J lost 0, with 17 bases in between. CDR3 nucleotides: TGTGCCAGCAGTCGGTCCCTGACGGATAGCTCTGGAAACACCATATATTTT. Its protein is CASSRSLTDSSGNTIYF.

The chain couples TRBV4-1 to TRBJ2-1; 9 bases fit TRBD2. The J segment lost 4 bases and the V segment lost 4 bases, leaving 2 bases of the junction unmatched. The CDR3 consists of 14 residues. The germline CDR1 and CDR2 sequences are MGHRA and YSYEKL. CDR3: CASSLAGVYNEQFF. CDR3 bases: TGCGCCAGCAGCCTAGCGGGAGTATACAATGAGCAGTTCTTC.

This clonotype was detected once. Since the CDR3 does not end with the conserved phenylalanine or tryptophan, this likely comes from a read error. The chain employs TRBV18 and TRBJ2-1, with D uncertain. The CDR3 is made up of 15 amino acids. Germline V CDR1 and CDR2: KGHSH, LQKENI. The CDR3 reads CTSSPSATHYNEQFL. The CDR3 DNA sequence: TGTACCAGCTCACCGTCAGCGACCCACTACAATGAGCAGTTCTTA.

This clonotype came up once. The gene calls are TRBV12-3 or TRBV12-4 and TRBJ2-2; D is possibly TRBD1 (5 bases). V was cut by 5 bases and J by 6 bases, with 10 bases left in between. This CDR3 region has 13 residues. CDR3 coding DNA: TGTGCCAGCAGTCGTCAGGGTGCCGGGGAGCTGTTTTTT. The encoded protein is CASSRQGAGELFF.

In regard to this clonotype: Relative to the germline gene, one junction end is altered; a read error may explain this. The DNA of the CDR3 is TGTGCCAACAGCTTAGGTCCAGCGAGAGATCCGTACTTC. Translated, it gives CANSLGPARDPYF. This chain joins TRBV7-9 and TRBJ2-4; no definite D call. The germline CDR1 and CDR2 sequences are SEHNR and FQNEAQ (reference sequence). This CDR3 is 13 amino acids long.

The DNA for the CDR3 is TGCAGTGCTAGAGCGGAGCCCTACGAGCAGTACTTC. Amino acids: CSARAEPYEQYF. V and J are TRBV20-1 and TRBJ2-7; D ambiguous. Germline CDR1 is DFQATT and CDR2 is SNEGSKA (reference sequence). This CDR3 is built from 12 residues. Trimming took off 1 base at V and 2 bases at J, with 6 bases between the two ends.

This clonotype is labeled as medium-sized (0.01 to 0.1%). This chain connects TRBV6-5 to TRBJ2-1; no clear D. Germline lookup yields CDR1 MNHEY and CDR2 SVGAGI. This CDR3 comprises 15 residues. Trimming cost V 4 bases and J 4 bases, with 14 bases left between them. The CDR3: CASSLTPRNYNEQFF. Written as DNA, the CDR3 is TGTGCCAGCAGTTTGACTCCCCGGAATTACAATGAGCAGTTCTTC.

This sequence joins TRBV12-3 or TRBV12-4 and TRBJ2-7; TRBD2 might be the D (6 bases). The V end was cut by 6 bases, the J end by 1 base, with 13 bases between. This CDR3 comprises 14 residues. CDR3 residues: CASRNGDSSYEQYF. In nucleotides, the CDR3 is TGTGCCAGCAGAAACGGGGACTCTTCCTACGAGCAGTACTTC.

In this sample, this clonotype turned up a few times. The V call is TRBV20-1, the J call TRBJ2-5, with TRBD2 matching over 9 bases. This CDR3 has 14 amino acids. Per the germline V gene, CDR1 is DFQATT and CDR2 is SNEGSKA (reference sequence). The trim removed 6 bases at V and 4 bases at J, leaving 9 bases unmatched. The CDR3 DNA reads as TGCAGTGCGCTGGACCTGACTAGCGGAGAGACCCAGTACTTC. It is translated as CSALDLTSGETQYF.

The rearrangement joins TRBV20-1 to TRBJ2-5, with 10 bases matching TRBD2. Trimming cost V 1 base and J 2 bases; bases outside gene matches: 1. The V gene's germline CDR1 is DFQATT and CDR2 SNEGSKA (reference sequence). The CDR3 covers 14 residues. Here the CDR3 DNA reads TGCAGTGCTAGAGGAGCGGGAGGGCAAGAGACCCAGTACTTC. It codes for CSARGAGGQETQYF.

By its share, this clonotype is medium-sized. The J gene is TRBJ1-2, the V gene TRBV20-1; 10 bases map to TRBD1. The CDR3 sequence is 14 residues long. J gave up 6 bases and V 0 bases, and 4 bases lay outside the gene matches. CDR1 is DFQATT and CDR2 is SNEGSKA in the germline V gene (reference sequence). In DNA form, the CDR3 reads TGCAGTGCTAGAGACATCGACAGGGGGCATGGCTACACCTTC. The encoded protein is CSARDIDRGHGYTF.

To note about this clonotype: Since the CDR3 does not end with the conserved phenylalanine or tryptophan, this likely comes from a read error. It is unclear where the CDR3 begins or ends on the DNA, so no DNA is shown, and the CDR3 is as TCRdb lists it. The gene calls are TRBV20-1 and TRBJ1-2; the listed D gene, TRBD1, was not tested against the DNA. The length of the CDR3 is 11 amino acids, counting both ends. CDR1 is DFQATT and CDR2 is SNEGSKA in the germline V gene (reference sequence). The CDR3 protein is CSASRGEGCTS.

This chain joins TRBV12-3 or TRBV12-4 and TRBJ1-5; no reliable D call. The V end lost 1 base, the J end lost 2 bases, and 9 bases lay between the germline ends. The CDR3 has 15 amino acids. This CDR3 is CASSLGGIGNQPQHF. CDR3 nucleotides: TGTGCCAGCAGTTTAGGGGGAATCGGCAATCAGCCCCAGCATTTT.

By sample share, this clonotype is medium-sized. This rearrangement joins TRBV5-1 to TRBJ2-1; 8 nucleotides line up with TRBD2. Trimming took 2 bases from V and 6 from J; bases not matched to a gene: 1. The CDR3 has 13 residues. Germline CDR1 reads SGHRS; CDR2 reads YFSETQ. CDR3 region: CASSFGTSNEQFF. CDR3 nucleotides: TGCGCCAGCAGCTTCGGGACTAGCAATGAGCAGTTCTTC. The complete variable domain, with remaining parts taken from reference TRBV5-1 and TRBJ2-1, reads KAGVTQTPRYLIKTRGQQVTLSCSPISGHRSVSWYQQTPGQGLQFLFEYFSETQRNKGNFPGRFSGRQFSNSRSEMNVSTLELGDSALYLCASSFGTSNEQFFGPGTRLTVL.

About this clonotype: A much bigger clone sits one base away, suggesting this may be a read error. The chain couples TRBV5-4 to TRBJ1-2; D is perhaps TRBD1 (5 bases). The germline CDR1 and CDR2 sequences are SGHNT and YYREEE (reference sequence). CDR3 length: 15 amino acids. CDR3 sequence reads: CTSSLRGDENYGYTF. In DNA, the CDR3 is TGTACCAGCAGCTTGCGGGGGGATGAGAACTATGGCTACACCTTC.

V and J are TRBV16 and TRBJ2-7, with D tentatively TRBD2 (5 bases). V gave up 2 bases and J gave up 5 bases, with 19 bases separating them. The CDR3 loop spans 16 amino acids. Germline V gene data show CDR1 as KGHSY and CDR2 as FQNENV. The CDR3 is CASSQLTHRIGDEQYF. As DNA, the CDR3 is TGTGCCAGCAGCCAACTCACCCATAGGATCGGGGACGAGCAGTACTTC.

Details on this clonotype: At one end the junction does not follow the germline gene, possibly because of a read error. This chain links TRBV7-6 with TRBJ1-3; D is ambiguous. From germline, CDR1 is SGHVS and CDR2 FNYEAQ. CDR3 length: 16 residues. The CDR3 sequence: CASSLAAGASGSTIYF. CDR3 sequence (DNA): TGTGCCAGCAGTCTAGCGGCCGGTGCTTCTGGAAGCACCATATATTTT.

This chain connects TRBV7-8 to TRBJ2-5; tentatively, D is TRBD2 (6 bases). This CDR3 region has 16 residues. Trimming took off 5 bases at V and 1 base at J, with 17 bases between the two ends. The germline V gene encodes CDR1 SGHVS and CDR2 FQNEAQ. The CDR3 nucleotides read TGTGCCAGCAGCGACCGAGGCGGGGACCTCCAAGAGACCCAGTACTTC. This gives the protein CASSDRGGDLQETQYF.

J is TRBJ1-5 and V is TRBV12-3 or TRBV12-4, with 9 bases identical to TRBD1. The CDR3 covers 14 residues. The V gene end was trimmed by 6 bases and the J gene end by 5 bases; junction bases not matched to a gene: 5. For the CDR3, the DNA is TGTGCCAGCAGCAACCGGGACAGGGATCAGCCCCAGCATTTT. Its translation is CASSNRDRDQPQHF.

In regard to this clonotype: A junction end diverges from the germline sequence, so it may reflect a read error. The chain links TRBV5-1 to TRBJ2-7, with D possibly being TRBD2 (6 bases). Germline loops: CDR1 SGHRS, CDR2 YFSETQ. The CDR3 length is 13 residues. The CDR3 coding sequence is TGCGCCAGCGGCTTTGACGGTCCGGGGGAGCAGTGCTTC. As protein: CASGFDGPGEQCF.